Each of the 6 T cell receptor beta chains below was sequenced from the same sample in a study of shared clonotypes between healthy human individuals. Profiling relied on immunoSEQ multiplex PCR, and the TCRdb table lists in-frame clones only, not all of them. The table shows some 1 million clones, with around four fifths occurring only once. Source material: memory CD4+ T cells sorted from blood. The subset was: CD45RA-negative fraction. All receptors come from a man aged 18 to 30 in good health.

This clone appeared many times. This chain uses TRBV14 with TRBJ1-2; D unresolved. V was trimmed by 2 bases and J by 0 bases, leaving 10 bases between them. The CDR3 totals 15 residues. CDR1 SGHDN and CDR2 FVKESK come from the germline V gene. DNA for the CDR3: TGTGCCAGCAGCCAATCACGGACGCCTAACTATGGCTACACCTTC. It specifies CASSQSRTPNYGYTF.

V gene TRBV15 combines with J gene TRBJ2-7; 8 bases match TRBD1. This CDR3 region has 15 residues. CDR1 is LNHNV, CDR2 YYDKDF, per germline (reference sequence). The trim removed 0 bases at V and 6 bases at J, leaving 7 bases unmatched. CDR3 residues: CATSRDVDRVSEQYF. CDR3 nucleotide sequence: TGTGCCACCAGCAGAGATGTGGACAGGGTAAGCGAGCAGTACTTC.

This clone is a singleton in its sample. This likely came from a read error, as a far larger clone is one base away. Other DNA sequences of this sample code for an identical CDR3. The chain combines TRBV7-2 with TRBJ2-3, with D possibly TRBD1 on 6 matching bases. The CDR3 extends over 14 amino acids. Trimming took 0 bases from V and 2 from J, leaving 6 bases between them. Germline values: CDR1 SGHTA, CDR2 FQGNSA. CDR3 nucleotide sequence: TGTGCCAGCAGCTTAGCGGGACACACAGATACGCAGTATTTT. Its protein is CASSLAGHTDTQYF.

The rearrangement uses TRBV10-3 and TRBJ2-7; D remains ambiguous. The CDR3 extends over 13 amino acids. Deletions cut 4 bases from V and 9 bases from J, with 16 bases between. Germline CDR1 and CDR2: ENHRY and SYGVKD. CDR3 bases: TGTGCCATCAGTGGAGAGCCATATGTTTCGCAGTACTTC. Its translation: CAISGEPYVSQYF.

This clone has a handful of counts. The DNA for the CDR3 is TGTGCCAGCAGTGTAGGCTACGAGCAGTACTTC. It encodes CASSVGYEQYF. The chain employs TRBV25-1 and TRBJ2-7; D ambiguous. Germline CDR1 is MGHDK and CDR2 is SYGVNS. Trimming removed 4 bases at V and 3 bases at J, with 4 bases between. The CDR3 is 11 residues long.

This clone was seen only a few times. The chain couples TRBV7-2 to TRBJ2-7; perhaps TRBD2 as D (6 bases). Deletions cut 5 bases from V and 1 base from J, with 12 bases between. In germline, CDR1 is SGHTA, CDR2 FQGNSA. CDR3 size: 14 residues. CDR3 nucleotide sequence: TGTGCCAGCAGCGAGAGCGGGCAATCCTACGAGCAGTACTTC. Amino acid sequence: CASSESGQSYEQYF. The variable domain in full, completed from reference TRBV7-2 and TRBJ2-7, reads GAGVSQSPSNKVTEKGKDVELRCDPISGHTALYWYRQSLGQGLEFLIYFQGNSAPDKSGLPSDRFSAERTGGSVSTLTIQRTQQEDSAVYLCASSESGQSYEQYFGPGTRLTVT.